A single sample is the source of the 20 T cell receptor beta chains below, sequenced in a study of CD8 T cells in ankylosing spondylitis. TCRdb re-analysed the 5' RACE reads in MiXCR, keeping a single row per CDR3 protein. This sample carries approximately 100,000 distinct CDR3 sequences, over 6.5% of them seen once, and the ten largest clones take around 10%. The sample comprised blood, either unsorted or a sorted T cell fraction (not recorded which). These receptors all come from a male donor with ankylosing spondylitis or in good health (not recorded which).

As concerns this clonotype: It may be a read error: a sequence one base away is much more abundant. V is TRBV12-3 or TRBV12-4 and J is TRBJ1-1; D unresolved. The CDR3 length is 12 residues. CDR3 coding DNA: TGTGCCAACAGTTTGGCAAAGACTGAAGCTTTCTTT. It encodes CANSLAKTEAFF.

Details on this clonotype: A much larger clone differs by one base, so this may be a read error. The gene calls are TRBV7-2 and TRBJ2-5, with 10 positions matching TRBD1. The CDR3 runs 16 residues. CDR1 is SGHTA and CDR2 is FQGNSA in the germline V gene. The DNA for the CDR3 is TGTGTCAGCAGCTTATTCTTGAGGACAGGGGGAGAGACCCAGTACTTC. Protein sequence: CVSSLFLRTGGETQYF. The variable domain in full, with the rest retrieved from reference TRBV7-2 and TRBJ2-5, is GAGVSQSPSNKVTEKGKDVELRCDPISGHTALYWYRQSLGQGLEFLIYFQGNSAPDKSGLPSDRFSAERTGGSVSTLTIQRTQQEDSAVYLCVSSLFLRTGGETQYFGPGTRLLVL.

This clonotype was counted ten times or more. The rearrangement links TRBV5-6 to TRBJ2-1, with 7 positions matching TRBD1. The CDR3 sequence is 12 residues long. Germline lookup yields CDR1 SGHDT and CDR2 YYEEEE. J gave up 9 bases and V 4 bases, and 4 bases lay outside the gene matches. This chain's CDR3 is CASSMTGFEQFF. CDR3 coding DNA: TGTGCCAGCAGCATGACAGGGTTTGAGCAGTTCTTC.

The sample holds many counts of this clonotype. V and J are TRBV2 and TRBJ1-1; 9 bases are a match to TRBD1. The V gene's germline CDR1 is SNHLY and CDR2 FYNNEI. The CDR3 is 14 residues long. V dropped 6 bases and J dropped 1; count of bases not matched to a gene: 3. The CDR3 protein is CASRRTGENTEAFF. The CDR3 DNA reads as TGTGCCAGCAGACGGACAGGGGAGAACACTGAAGCTTTCTTT.

Many counts were recorded for this clonotype. The chain recombines TRBV6-2 or TRBV6-3 with TRBJ2-3; 11 bases are shared with TRBD2. The CDR3 sequence is 14 residues long. Trimming took 6 bases from V and 4 from J; bases not matched to a gene: 3. The germline V gene has CDR1 MNHEY and CDR2 SVGEGT. The CDR3 nucleotides read TGTGCCAGCAGACTGACTAGCGGGGCAGATACGCAGTATTTT. Protein product: CASRLTSGADTQYF.

This clonotype was found many times. The chain joins TRBV6-2 or TRBV6-3 to TRBJ2-1; 7 nucleotides agree with TRBD2. The germline gives CDR1 MNHEY, CDR2 SVGEGT. This CDR3 has 18 residues. Trimming cost V 0 bases and J 0 bases; bases outside gene matches: 8. The CDR3 reads CASSYSLTGGVSYNEQFF. CDR3 nucleotides: TGTGCCAGCAGTTACTCCCTGACTGGGGGGGTCTCCTACAATGAGCAGTTCTTC.

This clonotype came up many times. The rearrangement links TRBV6-1 to TRBJ2-6, with D uncertain. Deletions cut 5 bases from V and 0 bases from J, with 11 bases between. The CDR3 extends over 16 amino acids. Germline V gives CDR1 MNHNS, CDR2 SASEGT. The CDR3 spells CASSPVTLSGANVLTF. The CDR3 DNA reads as TGTGCCAGCAGTCCCGTTACACTCTCTGGGGCCAACGTCCTGACTTTC.

This clonotype showed up many times. The chain employs TRBV9 and TRBJ2-1; TRBD2 aligns across 7 bases. Germline lookup yields CDR1 SGDLS and CDR2 YYNGEE. The CDR3 loop spans 17 amino acids. V lost 4 bases, J lost 5 bases, and 15 bases stayed unmatched. The CDR3 DNA is TGTGCCAGCAGCCCCCTGGGAGGGGCTACGAGGAACAATGAGCAGTTCTTC. It yields the protein CASSPLGGATRNNEQFF.

The sample holds many counts of this clonotype. The chain carries TRBV12-3 or TRBV12-4 and TRBJ1-6; D unresolved. CDR3 length: 14 residues. The V and J ends lost 5 bases and 6 bases respectively, with 11 bases between them. CDR3 DNA sequence: TGTGCCAGCAGTCCCACCGAAACTAATTCACCCCTCCACTTT. As protein: CASSPTETNSPLHF.

The chain couples TRBV7-9 to TRBJ2-2; 9 positions match TRBD1. This CDR3 region has 15 residues. J gave up 7 bases and V 6 bases, and 9 bases lay outside the gene matches. Germline CDR1 is SEHNR and CDR2 is FQNEAQ (reference sequence). The CDR3 nucleotides read TGTGCCAGCAGAGTCCCGGGACAGGGAGTCGGGGAGCTGTTTTTT. Its translation is CASRVPGQGVGELFF.

This clonotype was observed at least ten times. This chain uses TRBV6-1 with TRBJ2-4; tentatively, D is TRBD2 (5 bases). CDR1 and CDR2 (germline): MNHNS, SASEGT. V was cut by 10 bases and J by 13 bases, with 23 bases left in between. CDR3 length equals 13 residues. CDR3 amino acids: CATSPGKWSIQYF. CDR3 in DNA: TGTGCCACCTCGCCGGGGAAGTGGTCGATCCAGTACTTC.

This clonotype occurred many times. The chain couples TRBV20-1 to TRBJ2-7; 8 bases are shared with TRBD1. The CDR3 consists of 12 residues. V gave up 6 bases and J gave up 4 bases; unmatched junction bases: 5. Germline assignment: CDR1 DFQATT and CDR2 SNEGSKA (reference sequence). The CDR3 DNA sequence: TGCAGTGCCAACGACAGGGGTTACGAGCAGTACTTC. Translated: CSANDRGYEQYF.

This clonotype was seen once. A much larger clone lies one base from this, so it may be a read error. The CDR3 sequence: CASSPPGLGIGGPNYDYTF. The CDR3 coding sequence is TGTGCCAGCAGTCCGCCGGGACTAGGGATAGGCGGTCCTAACTATGACTACACCTTC. The chain couples TRBV12-3 or TRBV12-4 to TRBJ1-2, with D possibly being TRBD1 (5 bases). The CDR3 totals 19 residues.

This rearrangement joins TRBV29-1 to TRBJ2-5; 10 bases match TRBD1. The germline CDR1 and CDR2 sequences are SQVTM and ANQGSEA. The CDR3 is made up of 14 amino acids. Trimming took 5 bases from V and 7 from J; bases not matched to a gene: 10. The CDR3 sequence is CSVKTGTGVGTQYF. CDR3 bases: TGCAGCGTTAAAACCGGGACAGGGGTCGGGACCCAGTACTTC.

This clonotype showed up many times. The chain recombines TRBV29-1 with TRBJ1-4; the D gene is possibly TRBD1 (5 bases). Between the trimmed V and J ends, which lost 4 bases and 5 bases, there was a span of 8 bases. From germline, CDR1 is SQVTM and CDR2 ANQGSEA. The CDR3 runs 12 residues. CDR3 nucleotide sequence: TGCAGCGTTGCGGGGGGGAATGAAAAACTGTTTTTT. This codes for CSVAGGNEKLFF.

This clonotype was seen only a few times. The chain uses TRBV5-1 and TRBJ2-7; D is unclear. This CDR3 is 15 amino acids long. The germline gives CDR1 SGHRS, CDR2 YFSETQ. V gave up 2 bases and J gave up 7 bases, with 19 bases separating them. Here the CDR3 DNA reads TGCGCCAGCAGCTTTAGTGCATCGGATATGGGTGAGCAGTACTTC. Encoded protein: CASSFSASDMGEQYF.

This clonotype was detected many times. This chain uses TRBV11-3 with TRBJ2-2; D not resolved. V dropped 4 bases and J dropped 7 bases, with 7 bases sitting between them. The CDR3 is made up of 12 amino acids. Germline V gene lookup returns CDR1 SGHNT and CDR2 YENEEA. CDR3 amino acids: CASSSPLGELFF. The CDR3 DNA is TGTGCCAGCAGCTCCCCACTCGGGGAGCTGTTTTTT.

This clonotype was seen ten or more times. This chain links TRBV6-2 or TRBV6-3 with TRBJ1-1; 7 bases line up with TRBD1. CDR3 length: 15 residues. CDR1 MNHEY and CDR2 SVGEGT come from the germline V gene. After removal of 2 bases from V and 4 bases from J, the junction contained 7 bases not matched to a gene. The CDR3 DNA follows: TGTGCCAGCAGTTACGGGATGGGACAGTCCACTGAAGCTTTCTTT. It codes for CASSYGMGQSTEAFF.

This clonotype was seen many times. V is TRBV5-1 and J is TRBJ1-5, with D perhaps TRBD1 (5 bases). Germline V gives CDR1 SGHRS, CDR2 YFSETQ. Trimming pared 4 bases from V and 0 bases from J, leaving 17 bases between. The CDR3 spans 17 residues. The CDR3 protein is CASSVYPGAYSNQPQHF. DNA for the CDR3: TGCGCCAGCAGCGTTTATCCCGGGGCCTATAGCAATCAGCCCCAGCATTTT.

This clonotype came up a few times. The chain couples TRBV5-6 to TRBJ2-7, with 8 nucleotides matching TRBD1. Germline V gene data show CDR1 as SGHDT and CDR2 as YYEEEE. The V gene end was trimmed by 4 bases and the J gene end by 4 bases; junction bases not matched to a gene: 7. This CDR3 has 14 residues. CDR3 coding DNA: TGTGCCAGCAGCCTCGGGACAGGTCGGTACGAGCAGTACTTC. It translates to CASSLGTGRYEQYF.